This TCR beta chain was documented in a study of OX40 agonist ivuxolimab in advanced cancers. Study in general: Patients received ivuxolimab, an agonistic anti-OX40 (CD134) antibody.

Sequencing used immunoSEQ multiplex PCR; TCRdb keeps in-frame clones, though not all of them. The data show about 98,000 clones, around 88% seen once. On cycle 4 day 1 and cycle 7 day 1, as well as at baseline, blood was sampled. From germline, CDR1 is SGHAT and CDR2 FQNNGV. V lost 5 bases and J lost 6; bases outside the gene matches: 1. This CDR3 has 11 residues. The V call is TRBV11-2, the J call TRBJ2-7; 7 nucleotides agree with TRBD1. The clonotype comes from an adult with an advanced solid tumor such as melanoma, head and neck, liver or kidney cancer. The source was CD4+ or CD8+ T cells sorted from blood, collected in a trial of the OX40 agonist ivuxolimab. The chain's CDR3 is CASSPGGEQYF. CDR3 sequence (DNA): TGTGCCAGCAGCCCAGGGGGCGAGCAGTACTTC.